Below, 17 T cell receptor beta chains from the same sample are listed, as sequenced in a study of regulatory T cells in long-lasting Graves disease. In building TCR beta libraries, iRepertoire HTBI primers were used together with Arm-PCR of CDR3 regions. TCRdb re-called the multiplex PCR reads through MiXCR, storing one row per CDR3 protein. The table shows hundreds of thousands of distinct CDR3 sequences, with approximately 13% occurring only once. As for time point: newly diagnosed GD, antithyroid drugs for less than 3 months. The authors made the TCR library using RNA they extracted from PBMCs. This sample was also put to use in a study of T cells in Graves' hyperthyroidism and ophthalmopathy.

Source: peripheral blood mononuclear cells (PBMCs), taken at new diagnosis, from a patient treated with antithyroid drugs. The receptors shown here come from a man younger than 45 with Graves disease.

This clonotype was seen ten or more times. The chain couples TRBV19 to TRBJ1-3, with D hard to call. CDR3 size: 17 residues. Germline V gene lookup returns CDR1 LNHDA and CDR2 SQIVND (reference sequence). With 5 bases removed from V and 0 bases from J, the gap between germline ends came to 17 bases. DNA of the CDR3: TGTGCCAGTAGTCACCCGACGAAAGGTTCCTCTGGAAACACCATATATTTT. Its protein is CASSHPTKGSSGNTIYF.

This chain links TRBV20-1 with TRBJ2-7; TRBD1 aligns across 10 bases. This CDR3 has 15 amino acids. V shed 3 bases and J 0 bases; nucleotides not matched to a gene: 5. The germline V gene encodes CDR1 DFQATT and CDR2 SNEGSKA (reference sequence). Written as DNA, the CDR3 is TGCAGTGCTAGGGGGACAGGGGCGTTCTCCTACGAGCAGTACTTC. Translated: CSARGTGAFSYEQYF.

To note about this clonotype: Given a far larger clone just one base away, this is likely a sequencing read error. The V call is TRBV11-3, the J call TRBJ2-5; tentatively, D is TRBD1 (6 bases). The CDR3 length is 15 residues. Germline assignment: CDR1 SGHNT and CDR2 YENEEA. CDR3 nucleotide sequence: TGTGCCAGCAGCGCCACCGGGACACCGCAAGAGACCCATTACTTC. Encoded protein: CASSATGTPQETHYF. The full variable domain, with the rest looked up from reference TRBV11-3 and TRBJ2-5, is EAGVVQSPRYKIIEKKQPVAFWCNPISGHNTLYWYLQNLGQGPELLIRYENEEAVDDSQLPKDRFSAERLKGVDSTLKIQPAELGDSAVYLCASSATGTPQETHYFGPGTRLLVL.

This clonotype was seen ten or more times. The CDR3 DNA reads TGCAGTGCTAGAGATCAGGTTTCACCCCTCCACTTT. Translating gives CSARDQVSPLHF. The chain combines TRBV20-1 with TRBJ1-6, with D uncertain. This CDR3 has 12 amino acids. Germline CDR1 reads DFQATT; CDR2 reads SNEGSKA (reference sequence). The V end lost 0 bases, the J end lost 9 bases, and 6 bases lay between the germline ends.

The gene calls are TRBV12-3 or TRBV12-4 and TRBJ2-1, with a possible D match to TRBD2 (6 bases). V shed 2 bases and J shed 5 bases, with 10 bases lying between them. The CDR3 sequence is 14 residues long. In nucleotides, the CDR3 is TGTGCCAGCAGTTTACTAGCGAGAGACAATGAGCAGTTCTTC. Its protein is CASSLLARDNEQFF.

This clonotype was recorded at least ten times. The chain is built from TRBV19 and TRBJ1-2; TRBD1 might be the D (5 bases). V lost 3 bases and J lost 1, with 12 bases in between. The CDR3 extends over 15 amino acids. Germline CDR1 is LNHDA and CDR2 is SQIVND (reference sequence). The CDR3 coding sequence is TGTGCCAGTAGTATCGGGGGTGAGGATAACTATGGCTACACCTTC. It yields the protein CASSIGGEDNYGYTF.

The sample holds a few counts of this clonotype. J is TRBJ2-5 and V is TRBV30; perhaps D is TRBD1 or TRBD2 (5 bases each). CDR1 is GTSNPN and CDR2 is SVGIG in the germline V gene (reference sequence). CDR3 length: 13 residues. V was pared by 2 bases and J by 5 bases, with 12 bases between. CDR3 nucleotide sequence: TGTGCCTGGAGTTCTTCGGGGACGGAGACCCAGTACTTC. It translates to CAWSSSGTETQYF.

This chain joins TRBV19 and TRBJ2-1; 15 bases map to TRBD2. The junction had 4 bases not matched to a gene; V was cut back by 8 bases and J by 14 bases. The CDR3 sequence is 12 residues long. The V gene's germline CDR1 is LNHDA and CDR2 SQIVND (reference sequence). CDR3 region: CASGLAGGPKFF. CDR3 nucleotide sequence: TGTGCCAGTGGACTAGCGGGAGGGCCGAAGTTCTTC. Drawing the rest from reference TRBV19 and TRBJ2-1, the complete variable domain is DGGITQSPKYLFRKEGQNVTLSCEQNLNHDAMYWYRQDPGQGLRLIYYSQIVNDFQKGDIAEGYSVSREKKESFPLTVTSAQKNPTAFYLCASGLAGGPKFFGPGTRLTVL.

This clonotype came up a few times. J is TRBJ2-7 and V is TRBV18, with TRBD1 identical over 10 bases. V dropped 6 bases and J dropped 5; count of bases not matched to a gene: 7. The V gene's germline CDR1 is KGHSH and CDR2 LQKENI. There are 14 residues in the CDR3. For the CDR3, the DNA is TGTGCCAGCTCCTTGGGACAGGGGTACGACGAGCAGTACTTC. The encoded protein is CASSLGQGYDEQYF. Together with reference TRBV18 and TRBJ2-7, the CDR3 gives the full variable domain: NAGVMQNPRHLVRRRGQEARLRCSPMKGHSHVYWYRQLPEEGLKFMVYLQKENIIDESGMPKERFSAEFPKEGPSILRIQQVVRGDSAAYFCASSLGQGYDEQYFGPGTRLTVT.

The gene calls are TRBV10-1 and TRBJ2-7; D gene uncertain. The V end lost 4 bases, the J end lost 4 bases, and 11 bases lay between the germline ends. CDR3 length: 13 residues. Germline loops: CDR1 WNHNN, CDR2 SYGVQD (reference sequence). This CDR3 is CASSAAVEYEQYF. The DNA for the CDR3 is TGCGCCAGCAGTGCTGCGGTTGAATACGAGCAGTACTTC.

This clonotype occurred many times. At one end the junction does not follow the germline gene, possibly because of a read error. The chain is built from TRBV27 and TRBJ2-7, with D hard to call. This CDR3 comprises 14 residues. The germline CDR1 and CDR2 sequences are MNHEY and SMNVEV (reference sequence). CDR3 sequence (DNA): TGTGCCAGCAGTCCCCCCTCAGACTCCTCCGAGCAGTACTTC. This translates into CASSPPSDSSEQYF.

The table lists this clonotype with a few counts. The chain carries TRBV5-1 and TRBJ2-3; D remains ambiguous. The CDR3 is 14 amino acids. Germline V lookup: CDR1 SGHRS, CDR2 YFSETQ. Trimming took off 0 bases at V and 7 bases at J, with 12 bases between the two ends. This chain's CDR3 is CASSLGALGNTQYF. Written as DNA, the CDR3 is TGCGCCAGCAGCTTGGGCGCCCTGGGTAATACGCAGTATTTT.

Many counts were recorded for this clonotype. The chain links TRBV5-1 to TRBJ2-3; 13 bases are a match to TRBD2. The CDR3 loop spans 17 amino acids. V shed 4 bases and J 0 bases; nucleotides not matched to a gene: 5. The germline V gene encodes CDR1 SGHRS and CDR2 YFSETQ. CDR3 residues: CASSQGLAGASTDTQYF. The DNA for the CDR3 is TGCGCCAGCAGCCAAGGACTAGCGGGAGCTAGCACAGATACGCAGTATTTT.

V gene TRBV20-1 combines with J gene TRBJ1-2; tentative D call: TRBD1 (6 bases). The CDR3 covers 14 residues. CDR1 and CDR2 from the germline V gene are DFQATT and SNEGSKA (reference sequence). The V end lost 4 bases, the J end lost 5 bases, and 17 bases lay between the germline ends. Written as DNA, the CDR3 is TGCAGTGCTACCGGACAGCGCCCGCTGTATGGCTACACCTTC. Translated, it gives CSATGQRPLYGYTF.

This clonotype was observed at least ten times. The chain couples TRBV6-1 to TRBJ1-1; D perhaps matches TRBD1 (6 bases). Germline lookup yields CDR1 MNHNS and CDR2 SASEGT. The CDR3 totals 13 residues. Trimming removed 6 bases at V and 3 bases at J, with 11 bases between. In DNA, the CDR3 is TGTGCCAGCAGAGTTGAGGGGGACACTGAAGCTTTCTTT. Amino acids: CASRVEGDTEAFF.

This clonotype was found many times. The V gene is TRBV20-1, the J gene TRBJ2-5; D perhaps matches TRBD1 (5 bases). CDR3 length: 12 amino acids. Between the trimmed V and J ends, which lost 5 bases and 7 bases, there was a span of 14 bases. Germline V gene sequence: CDR1 DFQATT, CDR2 SNEGSKA (reference sequence). The CDR3 reads CSADDSLGTQYF. The CDR3 region has the DNA TGCAGTGCTGATGACAGTCTCGGGACCCAGTACTTC.

This clonotype was seen ten or more times. The genes are TRBV3-1 and TRBJ1-5; D is ambiguous. In germline, CDR1 is LGHDT, CDR2 YNNKEL (reference sequence). Trimming pared 0 bases from V and 6 bases from J, leaving 6 bases between. This CDR3 has 13 amino acids. CDR3 in DNA: TGTGCCAGCAGCCAAGAATTTACTCAGCCCCAGCATTTT. Translated: CASSQEFTQPQHF.